The 3 T cell receptor beta chains in this list originate from one sample, sequenced in a study of blood T cell repertoires in COVID-19. Profiled with immunoSEQ multiplex PCR; TCRdb holds only in-frame clones, not every one. In the table there are 50,000 to 70,000 clones, approximately 80% of which are singletons. Specimen: peripheral blood. Receptor source: a woman aged 55-70 years with acute or convalescent COVID-19.

The sample holds a few counts of this clone. The V and J genes are TRBV19 and TRBJ1-2; 8 bases agree with TRBD1. Trimming at V came to 4 bases and at J to 5 bases, leaving 9 bases not matched to a gene. The CDR3 is made up of 15 amino acids. Germline V CDR1 and CDR2: LNHDA, SQIVND (reference sequence). CDR3 sequence: CASSNTGTGPYGYTF. CDR3 DNA sequence: TGTGCCAGTAGTAATACCGGGACAGGACCGTATGGCTACACCTTC.

The rearrangement joins TRBV6-1 to TRBJ1-2; TRBD1 aligns across 9 bases. Germline V CDR1 and CDR2: MNHNS, SASEGT. V shed 1 base and J 7 bases; nucleotides not matched to a gene: 7. The CDR3 covers 15 residues. The CDR3 coding sequence is TGTGCCAGCAGTGAAGTATCCGGGACAGGGTTTGGCTACACCTTC. Residues: CASSEVSGTGFGYTF.

The rearrangement links TRBV3-1 (or the pseudogene TRBV3-2) to TRBJ1-1, with a possible D match to TRBD1 (5 bases). CDR3 length equals 15 residues. Trimming pared 1 base from V and 5 bases from J, leaving 14 bases between. CDR1 is LGHDT and CDR2 is YNNKEL in the germline V gene (reference sequence). CDR3 region: CASSQVQGARTEAFF. CDR3 DNA: TGTGCCAGCAGCCAAGTTCAAGGGGCGCGGACTGAAGCTTTCTTT.